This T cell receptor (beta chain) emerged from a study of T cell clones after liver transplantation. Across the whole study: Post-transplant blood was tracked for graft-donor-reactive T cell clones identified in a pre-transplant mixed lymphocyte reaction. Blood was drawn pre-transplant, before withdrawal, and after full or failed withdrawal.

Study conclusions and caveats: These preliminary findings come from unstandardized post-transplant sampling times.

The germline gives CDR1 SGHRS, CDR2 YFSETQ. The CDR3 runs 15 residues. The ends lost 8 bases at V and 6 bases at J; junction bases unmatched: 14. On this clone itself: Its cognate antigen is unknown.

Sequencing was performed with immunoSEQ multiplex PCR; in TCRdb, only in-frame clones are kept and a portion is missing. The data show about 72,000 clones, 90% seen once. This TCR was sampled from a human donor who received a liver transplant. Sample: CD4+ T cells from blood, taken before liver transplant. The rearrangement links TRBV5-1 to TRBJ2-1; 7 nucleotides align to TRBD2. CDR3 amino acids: CASKEGTIASNEQFF. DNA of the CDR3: TGCGCCAGTAAGGAGGGGACTATAGCGTCCAATGAGCAGTTCTTC.